This TCR beta chain was observed in a study of T cells after posttransplantation cyclophosphamide. General study results and limits: Later blood repertoires were often dominated by clones from the donor CD8+ memory compartment. TRB clonality was highly associated with recipient CMV seropositivity and reactivation. Skin or GI-infiltrating T cells shared few TRB sequences with blood.

Ten or more counts support this clone. Its antigen is unknown. Sequenced by immunoSEQ multiplex PCR; TCRdb stores in-frame clones only, minus some. This sample comprises 45,000 to 55,000 clones, none seen once only. Sample: PBMCs. This sequence originates from a man between 40 and 49 years old in good health, CMV-negative, and a related stem cell transplant donor.

CDR3 loop: CSVLLAGVFYEQYF. CDR3 DNA sequence: TGCAGCGTTCTGCTAGCGGGAGTATTTTACGAGCAGTACTTC. This chain joins TRBV29-1 and TRBJ2-7; 10 nucleotides line up with TRBD2. CDR1 is SQVTM and CDR2 is ANQGSEA in the germline V gene. The length of the CDR3 is 14 residues. Unmatched junction bases numbered 8, after V lost 5 bases and J lost 4 bases.